Below are 19 T cell receptor beta chains sequenced from a single sample in a study of T cell changes during pregnancy in multiple sclerosis. Only in-frame clones appear in the TCRdb table, and some are missing; sequencing was by immunoSEQ multiplex PCR. The sample consists of tens of thousands of clones, around nine tenths of them appearing once. This specimen was CD4+ T cells from peripheral blood mononuclear cells, taken in the third trimester of pregnancy. These receptors were collected from a female donor in good health, enrolled as a control in a pregnancy study.

This clone was observed once. The chain joins TRBV30 to TRBJ2-5; D is uncertain. V gave up 2 bases and J gave up 2 bases, with 9 bases separating them. Germline lookup yields CDR1 GTSNPN and CDR2 SVGIG (reference sequence). The CDR3 is 13 residues long. The CDR3 DNA reads as TGTGCCTGGAGTTGGCAGGTTCAAGAGACCCAGTACTTC. This translates into CAWSWQVQETQYF.

This clone appeared a single time. The rearrangement joins TRBV11-2 to TRBJ2-3, with 10 bases matching TRBD2. J lost 1 base, V lost 5 bases, and 3 bases had no gene match. CDR1 is SGHAT and CDR2 is FQNNGV in the germline V gene. This CDR3 region has 15 residues. CDR3 in amino acids: CASSQRGGGTDTQYF. The CDR3 bases are TGTGCCAGCAGCCAGCGGGGGGGTGGCACAGATACGCAGTATTTT.

V and J are TRBV15 and TRBJ1-2; 10 bases align to TRBD1. After removal of 0 bases from V and 4 bases from J, the junction contained 5 bases not matched to a gene. The germline V gene has CDR1 LNHNV and CDR2 YYDKDF (reference sequence). CDR3 size: 16 residues. CDR3: CATSREGTGDPYGYTF. The CDR3 region has the DNA TGTGCCACCAGCAGAGAGGGGACAGGGGATCCCTATGGCTACACCTTC.

The chain has TRBV7-3 and TRBJ1-1; TRBD1 matches at 10 bases. CDR3 size: 15 residues. V lost 4 bases and J lost 0; bases outside the gene matches: 2. Germline V gene sequence: CDR1 SGHTA, CDR2 FQGTGA. The CDR3: CASSSTGGLNTEAFF. CDR3 nucleotides: TGTGCCAGCAGCTCGACAGGGGGCTTGAACACTGAAGCTTTCTTT.

Notes on this clone: The DNA is left out, because the CDR3 cannot be placed on it with certainty; the CDR3 is given as TCRdb lists it. The V gene is TRBV14, the J gene TRBJ1-2; no check of the table's D call, TRBD1, against the DNA was made. The CDR3 length equals 15 residues, ends included. The V gene's germline CDR1 is SGHDN and CDR2 FVKESK. The CDR3 protein is CASSQEVGTGARKTF.

The chain couples TRBV30 to TRBJ2-3, with TRBD1 as a possible D gene (6 bases). Germline CDR1 and CDR2: GTSNPN and SVGIG (reference sequence). This CDR3 is built from 11 residues. V lost 5 bases and J 11 bases, leaving 14 bases between the germline ends. Here the CDR3 DNA reads TGTGCCTGGGCAAAAGGGGGTGGGCAGTATTTT. Protein product: CAWAKGGGQYF.

This chain joins TRBV6-5 and TRBJ2-2; 8 nucleotides match TRBD1. The trim removed 6 bases at V and 5 bases at J, leaving 8 bases unmatched. The CDR3 length is 15 residues. Germline CDR1 is MNHEY and CDR2 is SVGAGI. CDR3 loop: CASRRGQGETGELFF. In nucleotides, the CDR3 is TGTGCCAGCAGGAGAGGACAGGGAGAGACCGGGGAGCTGTTTTTT.

V gene TRBV7-3 combines with J gene TRBJ2-3; 11 nucleotides align to TRBD2. Trimming removed 6 bases from V and 5 bases from J; junction bases left unmatched: 7. CDR1 and CDR2 from the germline V gene are SGHTA and FQGTGA. The length of the CDR3 is 15 residues. Written as DNA, the CDR3 is TGTGCCAGCAGTTTAGCGGGGGGGCACCAAGATACGCAGTATTTT. This encodes CASSLAGGHQDTQYF.

The chain has TRBV2 and TRBJ1-1; maybe TRBD1 (5 bases). This CDR3 comprises 14 residues. Deletions cut 5 bases from V and 2 bases from J, with 12 bases between. Per germline, CDR1 SNHLY and CDR2 FYNNEI. The CDR3 loop is CASSTSRVNTEAFF. The CDR3 DNA reads TGTGCCAGCAGTACATCCAGGGTTAACACTGAAGCTTTCTTT.

The chain employs TRBV7-2 and TRBJ1-1, with 9 bases lining up with TRBD1. V lost 3 bases to trimming and J lost 2 bases; unmatched junction nucleotides: 7. The germline V gene has CDR1 SGHTA and CDR2 FQGNSA. The CDR3 covers 16 residues. The CDR3 sequence is CASSLLGQGANTEAFF. In DNA form, the CDR3 reads TGTGCCAGCAGCTTGTTGGGACAGGGCGCTAACACTGAAGCTTTCTTT.

This chain links TRBV5-1 with TRBJ2-7, with TRBD2 matching over 8 bases. The J segment lost 2 bases and the V segment lost 5 bases, leaving 12 bases of the junction unmatched. The V gene's germline CDR1 is SGHRS and CDR2 YFSETQ. The CDR3 is 16 amino acids. The CDR3, as DNA: TGCGCCAGCAGGTCCCCCGGGGGGGGGTCACCCTACGAGCAGTACTTC. Translated: CASRSPGGGSPYEQYF.

The chain combines TRBV21-1 with TRBJ2-1; the DNA was not used to check the table's D call, TRBD2. TRBV21-1 is given as a pseudogene. The CDR3 covers 16 residues. Here the CDR3 DNA reads TGTGCCAGCAGCAAAGTTGGACTAGCGTTGTACAATGAGCAGTTCTTC. Its translation: CASSKVGLALYNEQFF.

This sequence joins TRBV4-3 and TRBJ2-7, with D possibly TRBD2 on 6 matching bases. In germline, CDR1 is LGHNA, CDR2 YSLEER. V shed 3 bases and J shed 3 bases, with 24 bases lying between them. The CDR3 is made up of 18 amino acids. CDR3: CASSQALSRGGEYYEQYF. The DNA for the CDR3 is TGCGCCAGCAGCCAGGCCCTATCCCGGGGCGGGGAGTACTACGAGCAGTACTTC.

The chain joins TRBV4-3 to TRBJ2-1; D is perhaps TRBD2 (6 bases). V gave up 4 bases and J gave up 0 bases, with 19 bases separating them. The CDR3 is made up of 18 amino acids. CDR1 is LGHNA and CDR2 is YSLEER in the germline V gene. The CDR3 reads CASSPNGVAGSSYNEQFF. Written as DNA, the CDR3 is TGCGCCAGCAGCCCCAATGGTGTGGCGGGGAGCTCCTACAATGAGCAGTTCTTC.

This clone was found once. V and J are TRBV11-1 and TRBJ2-5; unclear D gene. The length of the CDR3 is 11 residues. The germline V and J ends were trimmed by 5 bases and 3 bases, with 4 bases remaining between them. Germline values: CDR1 SGHAT, CDR2 FQDESV (reference sequence). The CDR3 nucleotides read TGTGCCAGCAGCCTAAAAGAGACCCAGTACTTC. This codes for CASSLKETQYF.

The rearrangement uses TRBV6-5 and TRBJ1-6; the D is unclear. Germline V gene data show CDR1 as MNHEY and CDR2 as SVGAGI. V gave up 6 bases and J gave up 10 bases, with 16 bases separating them. The CDR3 is 14 residues long. The CDR3 region has the DNA TGTGCCAGCAGGGTGAGGCAGTCCGAATCACCCCTCCACTTT. It specifies CASRVRQSESPLHF.

The rearrangement links TRBV5-4 to TRBJ2-1, with a tentative D call TRBD1 (5 bases). The CDR3 is 14 residues long. Per the germline V gene, CDR1 is SGHNT and CDR2 is YYREEE (reference sequence). Trimming took off 3 bases at V and 4 bases at J, with 11 bases between the two ends. The CDR3 sequence: CASSSTTAYNEQFF. The CDR3, as DNA: TGTGCCAGCAGCTCGACGACAGCTTACAATGAGCAGTTCTTC.

The chain employs TRBV6-1 and TRBJ2-1; 12 bases are a match to TRBD2. The length of the CDR3 is 15 residues. J was trimmed by 6 bases and V by 3 bases; bases with no gene match: 3. Per germline, CDR1 MNHNS and CDR2 SASEGT. The CDR3 spells CASSERLAGANEQFF. CDR3 in DNA: TGTGCCAGCAGTGAGCGACTAGCGGGGGCCAATGAGCAGTTCTTC.

This sequence joins TRBV19 and TRBJ1-4; D is perhaps TRBD1 (6 bases). This CDR3 comprises 14 residues. Trimming left V 9 bases short and J 3 bases short, with 14 bases between. The germline CDR1 and CDR2 sequences are LNHDA and SQIVND (reference sequence). CDR3 sequence reads: CASAPGHPNEKLFF. The DNA for the CDR3 is TGTGCCAGCGCCCCGGGACACCCTAATGAAAAACTGTTTTTT.